The sequence of this T cell receptor beta chain was determined in a study of technical replicates of blood from several donors. Method: immunoSEQ multiplex PCR; TCRdb's copy keeps in-frame clones and lacks some. The table includes 9,500 to 15,000 clones, more than 85% detected once. In this sample, this clone turned up a few times. The sample taken for sequencing was PBMCs. The clonotype comes from a human donor in good health.

CDR3 nucleotide sequence: TGCGCCAGCAGCTTATGGACAGAGGCCCACGAGCAGTACTTC. It yields the protein CASSLWTEAHEQYF. The chain uses TRBV5-1 and TRBJ2-7; possible D gene TRBD1, 6 bases. Germline V gives CDR1 SGHRS, CDR2 YFSETQ. V was clipped by 2 bases and J by 5 bases, with 14 bases between them. The CDR3 sequence is 14 residues long.